The clone carrying this T cell receptor (beta chain) was detected a few times. The protocol was immunoSEQ multiplex PCR, while the TCRdb copy is restricted to in-frame clones and leaves out a portion. The sample lists about 150,000 clones, approximately 85% occurring once. The data stem from a study of blood T cell repertoires in COVID-19. Study background: The study drew acute and convalescent COVID-19 samples from the United States, Italy and Spain. In each case, the material was cDNA or gDNA derived from T cells, B-cell-depleted T cells, or PBMCs.

The CDR3 runs 13 residues. V shed 6 bases and J 5 bases; nucleotides not matched to a gene: 6. The rearrangement uses TRBV12-3 or TRBV12-4 and TRBJ1-2; 7 positions match TRBD1. The sequenced sample consisted of peripheral blood. This sequence originates from a man in his sixties with COVID-19, enrolled during active disease. CDR3: CASSWDSAYGYTF. Here the CDR3 DNA reads TGTGCCAGCAGCTGGGACAGCGCGTATGGCTACACCTTC.